These 29 T cell receptor beta chains were sequenced from one sample in a study of blood T cell repertoires in COVID-19. Assay used: immunoSEQ multiplex PCR; TCRdb lists only in-frame clones, some missing. The table records about 220,000 clones, around 80% of them present only once. The sequencing input was peripheral blood. All receptors come from a woman in her 70s with acute or convalescent COVID-19.

This chain connects TRBV1 to TRBJ2-3; TRBD2, the table's D call, lacks a check against the DNA. TRBV1 is tagged as a pseudogene. The CDR3 length is 19 residues. The CDR3 loop is CTSSQVSPSGGADADTQYF. Here the CDR3 DNA reads TGCACCAGCAGCCAAGTCTCCCCCAGCGGGGGGGCCGACGCAGATACGCAGTATTTT.

This chain joins TRBV9 and TRBJ2-3, with a possible D match to TRBD1 (5 bases). Looked up from germline, CDR1 is SGDLS and CDR2 is YYNGEE. Deletions cut 0 bases from V and 2 bases from J, with 13 bases between. The CDR3 runs to 16 residues. The CDR3 spells CASSVDLQGITDTQYF. Here the CDR3 DNA reads TGTGCCAGCAGCGTAGACCTCCAGGGAATCACAGATACGCAGTATTTT.

V gene TRBV18 combines with J gene TRBJ2-7, with a tentative D call TRBD1 (5 bases). Between the trimmed V and J ends, which lost 2 bases and 3 bases, there was a span of 11 bases. This CDR3 is built from 14 residues. CDR1 and CDR2 from the germline V gene are KGHSH and LQKENI. CDR3 protein: CASSPSSGFYEQYF. The CDR3 nucleotides are TGTGCCAGCTCACCATCGTCAGGGTTCTACGAGCAGTACTTC. Full variable domain (rest looked up from reference TRBV18 and TRBJ2-7): NAGVMQNPRHLVRRRGQEARLRCSPMKGHSHVYWYRQLPEEGLKFMVYLQKENIIDESGMPKERFSAEFPKEGPSILRIQQVVRGDSAAYFCASSPSSGFYEQYFGPGTRLTVT.

The chain is built from TRBV19 and TRBJ2-1, with 7 bases matching TRBD1. V shed 6 bases and J 12 bases; nucleotides not matched to a gene: 14. CDR1 is LNHDA and CDR2 is SQIVND in the germline V gene (reference sequence). The CDR3 covers 14 residues. CDR3: CASRLNLEDRRQFF. Here the CDR3 DNA reads TGTGCCAGTAGACTAAACCTTGAGGACAGGAGGCAGTTCTTC.

This clone was seen a single time. The CDR3 sequence is CASSLVQGFNEKLFF. The CDR3 bases are TGTGCCAGCAGTTTAGTACAGGGATTTAATGAAAAACTGTTTTTT. This chain joins TRBV28 and TRBJ1-4; D might be TRBD1 (6 bases). Trimming pared 2 bases from V and 4 bases from J, leaving 11 bases between. This CDR3 spans 15 amino acids. Germline-derived CDR1 and CDR2 are MDHEN and SYDVKM.

About this clone: Other nucleotide sequences in the sample specify the same CDR3. The chain employs TRBV18 and TRBJ2-5, with TRBD1 as a possible D gene (7 bases). The ends were cut back, 0 bases at V and 5 bases at J, with 13 bases in the middle. Germline assignment: CDR1 KGHSH and CDR2 LQKENI. The CDR3 consists of 15 residues. The chain's CDR3 is CASSPPAGGKETQYF. CDR3 coding DNA: TGTGCCAGCTCACCACCGGCAGGGGGGAAGGAGACCCAGTACTTC.

The chain carries TRBV11-1 and TRBJ1-1, with D maybe TRBD1 (5 bases). Germline values: CDR1 SGHAT, CDR2 FQDESV (reference sequence). This CDR3 contains 14 residues. V dropped 3 bases and J dropped 0 bases, with 8 bases sitting between them. The CDR3 spells CASSFDSLNTEAFF. In DNA form, the CDR3 reads TGTGCCAGCAGCTTCGACAGCTTGAACACTGAAGCTTTCTTT.

The chain combines TRBV3-1 (or the pseudogene TRBV3-2) with TRBJ2-4; tentative D call: TRBD2 (5 bases). The CDR3 runs to 12 residues. V shed 4 bases and J shed 8 bases, with 9 bases lying between them. Germline assignment: CDR1 LGHDT and CDR2 YNNKEL (reference sequence). The CDR3 spells CASSPSPYIQYF. DNA for the CDR3: TGTGCCAGCAGCCCTAGCCCCTACATTCAGTACTTC.

The genes are TRBV5-1 and TRBJ2-5; maybe TRBD1 (5 bases). With 0 bases removed from V and 4 bases from J, the gap between germline ends came to 7 bases. Germline V gene sequence: CDR1 SGHRS, CDR2 YFSETQ. The CDR3 runs 13 residues. In DNA, the CDR3 is TGCGCCAGCAGCTTGGTGACAGTAGAGACCCAGTACTTC. It encodes CASSLVTVETQYF. The whole variable domain, filled in from reference TRBV5-1 and TRBJ2-5, reads KAGVTQTPRYLIKTRGQQVTLSCSPISGHRSVSWYQQTPGQGLQFLFEYFSETQRNKGNFPGRFSGRQFSNSRSEMNVSTLELGDSALYLCASSLVTVETQYFGPGTRLLVL.

Only a few counts were recorded for this clone. This rearrangement joins TRBV23-1 to TRBJ2-1; TRBD1 agrees at 12 bases. TRBV23-1 is an open reading frame, and its role is uncertain. V was pared by 0 bases and J by 9 bases, with 15 bases of the junction left unmatched. This CDR3 has 19 amino acids. Here the CDR3 reads CASSQSRLRRGTGGREQFF. As DNA, the CDR3 is TGCGCCAGCAGTCAATCCCGACTACGTAGAGGGACAGGGGGCCGTGAGCAGTTCTTC.

This clone has just one count. The chain is built from TRBV7-8 and TRBJ2-2, with 7 bases that match TRBD2. With 8 bases clipped from V and 5 bases from J, the junction kept 8 bases outside the gene matches. The CDR3 loop spans 14 amino acids. Germline V gives CDR1 SGHVS, CDR2 FQNEAQ. As DNA, the CDR3 is TGTGCCAGCGGCGCGGGGGTGGGGACCGGGGAGCTGTTTTTT. Translated, it gives CASGAGVGTGELFF. Looking up the rest from reference TRBV7-8 and TRBJ2-2 gives the full variable domain: GAGVSQSPRYKVAKRGQDVALRCDPISGHVSLFWYQQALGQGPEFLTYFQNEAQLDKSGLPSDRFFAERPEGSVSTLKIQRTQQEDSAVYLCASGAGVGTGELFFGEGSRLTVL.

This chain connects TRBV6-6 to TRBJ1-1, with 9 bases lining up with TRBD1. Germline V lookup: CDR1 MNHNY, CDR2 SVGAGI (reference sequence). The V and J ends lost 2 bases and 6 bases, in that order; junction bases with no gene match: 1. The CDR3 length is 13 residues. The chain's CDR3 is CASSYDRGSEAFF. The CDR3 region has the DNA TGTGCCAGCAGTTACGACAGGGGGTCTGAAGCTTTCTTT.

The sample holds one count of this clone. The chain has TRBV9 and TRBJ2-7, with TRBD1 as a possible D gene (6 bases). Germline V lookup: CDR1 SGDLS, CDR2 YYNGEE. The CDR3 is 16 amino acids. V was clipped by 5 bases and J by 3 bases, with 21 bases between them. The CDR3 sequence is CASRPGGQHYGYEQYV. Here the CDR3 DNA reads TGTGCCAGCAGACCGGGTGGACAGCATTACGGCTACGAGCAGTACGTC.

This chain connects TRBV5-8 to TRBJ2-3; 8 nucleotides match TRBD1. From germline, CDR1 is SGHTS and CDR2 YDEGEE. The CDR3 is 15 residues long. Trimming took 2 bases from V and 0 from J; bases not matched to a gene: 2. Here the CDR3 reads CASSFGTGSTDTQYF. DNA for the CDR3: TGTGCCAGCAGCTTTGGGACAGGAAGCACAGATACGCAGTATTTT. The variable domain in full, with the rest retrieved from reference TRBV5-8 and TRBJ2-3, is EAGVTQSPTHLIKTRGQQATLRCSPISGHTSVYWYQQALGLGLQFLLWYDEGEERNRGNFPPRFSGRQFPNYSSELNVNALELEDSALYLCASSFGTGSTDTQYFGPGTRLTVL.

This chain joins TRBV3-1 (or the pseudogene TRBV3-2) and TRBJ1-2; 7 positions match TRBD1. Germline V lookup: CDR1 LGHDT, CDR2 YNNKEL (reference sequence). The CDR3 runs to 15 residues. Trimming took 4 bases from V and 1 from J; bases not matched to a gene: 6. The CDR3 bases are TGTGCCAGCAGCCGGAGACAGGGCGGTAACTATGGCTACACCTTC. Amino acids: CASSRRQGGNYGYTF.

The chain carries TRBV4-1 and TRBJ2-5; TRBD2 agrees at 12 bases. CDR3 length: 16 amino acids. Germline lookup yields CDR1 MGHRA and CDR2 YSYEKL. The J segment lost 6 bases and the V segment lost 3 bases, leaving 8 bases of the junction unmatched. CDR3 bases: TGCGCCAGCAGCCAGGTTATGACTAGCGGGGGACAGACCCAGTACTTC. As protein: CASSQVMTSGGQTQYF.

The rearrangement joins TRBV3-1 (or the pseudogene TRBV3-2) to TRBJ1-5, with unresolved D. The CDR3 totals 15 residues. V shed 0 bases and J shed 5 bases, with 11 bases lying between them. Germline V CDR1 and CDR2: LGHDT, YNNKEL (reference sequence). The CDR3 DNA follows: TGTGCCAGCAGCCAAGATGCGGTCCCGGATCAGCCCCAGCATTTT. It yields the protein CASSQDAVPDQPQHF.

The chain joins TRBV7-9 to TRBJ2-1; 10 bases are a match to TRBD2. V lost 3 bases and J lost 12; bases outside the gene matches: 14. The CDR3 loop spans 16 amino acids. Germline lookup yields CDR1 SEHNR and CDR2 FQNEAQ (reference sequence). DNA for the CDR3: TGTGCCAGCAGCTTGGCAGGGGACCTAGCGGGGGCGGGGCAGTTCTTC. Translating it yields CASSLAGDLAGAGQFF.

The rearrangement joins TRBV19 to TRBJ1-1; TRBD1 matches 7 bases. V trimming: 6 bases; J trimming: 9 bases; junction bases outside the gene matches: 7. The CDR3 is 12 amino acids. Germline V gene sequence: CDR1 LNHDA, CDR2 SQIVND (reference sequence). The CDR3 region has the DNA TGTGCCAGTAGCCGAACAGGGGAAAAAGCTTTCTTT. Protein: CASSRTGEKAFF.

V gene TRBV11-3 combines with J gene TRBJ2-7; 8 bases line up with TRBD2. J was trimmed by 2 bases and V by 1 base; bases with no gene match: 4. Germline lookup yields CDR1 SGHNT and CDR2 YENEEA. The CDR3 length is 15 residues. The DNA for the CDR3 is TGTGCCAGCAGCTTAGTAGCGGGGCCTACCTACGAGCAGTACTTC. Amino acids: CASSLVAGPTYEQYF.

The CDR3 DNA reads TGTGCCAGCAGCCAAGAAGTACGCGGGCCCACCGGGGAGCTGTTTTTT. Translation: CASSQEVRGPTGELFF. The J gene is TRBJ2-2, the V gene TRBV3-1 (or the pseudogene TRBV3-2); D is perhaps TRBD2 (5 bases). Germline CDR1 reads LGHDT; CDR2 reads YNNKEL (reference sequence). Trimming pared 0 bases from V and 4 bases from J, leaving 12 bases between. The CDR3 extends over 16 amino acids.

The gene calls are TRBV27 and TRBJ1-5, with no clear D. V lost 5 bases and J 7 bases, leaving 12 bases between the germline ends. CDR1 is MNHEY, CDR2 SMNVEV, per germline (reference sequence). The CDR3 has 13 residues. DNA for the CDR3: TGTGCCAGCAGTAAGACACAAGCCCAGCCCCAGCATTTT. Its protein product is CASSKTQAQPQHF.

Written as DNA, the CDR3 is TGTGCCAGCAGCTTAAGGCGCCCAGGCTATGGCTACACCTTC. As protein: CASSLRRPGYGYTF. The chain has TRBV5-6 and TRBJ1-2; D is ambiguous. Germline V lookup: CDR1 SGHDT, CDR2 YYEEEE. Deletions cut 2 bases from V and 4 bases from J, with 12 bases between. The CDR3 sequence is 14 residues long.

Only one count was recorded for this clone. The gene calls are TRBV11-2 and TRBJ2-3; TRBD1 matches at 12 bases. This CDR3 has 16 amino acids. The V segment lost 4 bases and the J segment 6 bases; nucleotides outside the gene matches: 8. The germline V gene encodes CDR1 SGHAT and CDR2 FQNNGV. The CDR3 sequence is CASSSGTGGAGDTQYF. The CDR3 DNA reads TGTGCCAGCAGCTCCGGGACAGGGGGCGCAGGGGATACGCAGTATTTT.

The rearrangement joins TRBV15 to TRBJ2-2, with D maybe TRBD1 (6 bases). The CDR3 is 16 amino acids. From germline, CDR1 is LNHNV and CDR2 YYDKDF (reference sequence). The V end was cut by 0 bases, the J end by 7 bases, with 15 bases between. The CDR3 spells CATSREPGDSGGELFF. In DNA, the CDR3 is TGTGCCACCAGCAGAGAACCAGGGGATAGTGGCGGGGAGCTGTTTTTT.

V gene TRBV4-1 combines with J gene TRBJ2-3, with 8 bases that match TRBD2. Trimming at V came to 4 bases and at J to 10 bases, leaving 4 bases not matched to a gene. Germline lookup yields CDR1 MGHRA and CDR2 YSYEKL. CDR3 length: 12 amino acids. The CDR3 DNA reads as TGCGCCAGCAGCCCGTCAGCGGGGGCGCAGTATTTT. Residues: CASSPSAGAQYF.

Only a few counts were recorded for this clone. The V and J genes are TRBV7-2 and TRBJ2-2; 8 bases are shared with TRBD1. The CDR3 consists of 16 residues. Trimming at V came to 6 bases and at J to 2 bases, leaving 8 bases not matched to a gene. Per germline, CDR1 SGHTA and CDR2 FQGNSA. The CDR3 protein is CASSSRTGSNTGELFF. CDR3 DNA: TGTGCCAGCAGTAGCCGGACAGGGAGCAACACCGGGGAGCTGTTTTTT.

The rearrangement joins TRBV6-1 to TRBJ2-1, with 9 bases matching TRBD1. Germline V gene sequence: CDR1 MNHNS, CDR2 SASEGT. J lost 4 bases, V lost 2 bases, and 3 bases had no gene match. This CDR3 is 15 amino acids long. CDR3 in amino acids: CASSEMGQGYNEQFF. The CDR3 DNA follows: TGTGCCAGCAGTGAAATGGGACAGGGTTACAATGAGCAGTTCTTC.

This rearrangement joins TRBV12-5 to TRBJ1-1; the match to TRBD1 covers 8 bases. This CDR3 is 14 amino acids long. V lost 5 bases to trimming and J lost 1 base; unmatched junction nucleotides: 3. CDR1 and CDR2 (germline): LGHNT, FRNRAP. The CDR3 here is CASGRQGTNTEAFF. CDR3 DNA sequence: TGTGCTAGTGGTCGACAGGGGACGAACACTGAAGCTTTCTTT.